The 13 T cell receptor beta chains reported below all come from one sample, sequenced in a study of CD8 T cells in Susac syndrome. The RNA, about 0.45 to 1 ug, was put through reverse transcription using random hexamers. TCRdb re-analysed the immunoSEQ multiplex PCR reads in MiXCR, keeping a single row per CDR3 protein. The sample lists 170,000 or so distinct CDR3 sequences; about 96% were seen once. The specimen sequenced was CD4+ T cells from PBMCs. These receptors were obtained from a human donor with Susac syndrome.

This chain connects TRBV7-2 to TRBJ2-1; 9 bases fit TRBD1. Trimming cost V 4 bases and J 9 bases; bases outside gene matches: 13. The germline gives CDR1 SGHTA, CDR2 FQGNSA. This CDR3 has 16 amino acids. The CDR3 protein is CASSSRRRQGGGEQFF. The CDR3 nucleotides read TGTGCCAGCAGCTCAAGGCGGAGACAGGGGGGTGGTGAGCAGTTCTTC.

The chain couples TRBV7-2 to TRBJ2-4, with D possibly being TRBD1 (5 bases). CDR1 SGHTA and CDR2 FQGNSA come from the germline V gene. V was cut by 5 bases and J by 7 bases, with 27 bases left in between. The CDR3 has 18 amino acids. The CDR3 sequence: CASSLEIRGSSTGNIQYF. As DNA, the CDR3 is TGTGCCAGCAGCCTAGAGATAAGGGGTAGCTCCACCGGGAACATTCAGTACTTC.

The genes are TRBV5-4 and TRBJ2-5; D is uncertain. CDR3 length: 13 residues. Trimming left V 0 bases short and J 2 bases short, with 5 bases between. In germline, CDR1 is SGHNT, CDR2 YYREEE (reference sequence). DNA for the CDR3: TGTGCCAGCAGCTTGGCCCAACAAGAGACCCAGTACTTC. It translates to CASSLAQQETQYF.

The chain carries TRBV28 and TRBJ2-5; TRBD2 matches at 9 bases. The J segment lost 5 bases and the V segment lost 4 bases, leaving 11 bases of the junction unmatched. CDR3 length equals 16 residues. Germline CDR1 reads MDHEN; CDR2 reads SYDVKM. The DNA of the CDR3 is TGTGCCAGCAGTTCTAGCGGGGAGGGCGGGAGCGAGACCCAGTACTTC. Amino acid sequence: CASSSSGEGGSETQYF.

The genes are TRBV5-1 and TRBJ1-3; D call uncertain. Germline CDR1 SGHRS, CDR2 YFSETQ. CDR3 size: 14 residues. V lost 0 bases to trimming and J lost 3 bases, with 7 bases between them. CDR3 DNA sequence: TGCGCCAGCAGCTTGGGACTGTATGGAAACACCATATATTTT. Residues: CASSLGLYGNTIYF.

A few counts support this clonotype. The V gene is TRBV29-1, the J gene TRBJ2-7, with D maybe TRBD1 (5 bases). The CDR3 loop spans 13 amino acids. Germline CDR1 SQVTM, CDR2 ANQGSEA. The V end was cut by 5 bases, the J end by 3 bases, with 14 bases between. CDR3 region: CSVSVAGIYEQYF. The CDR3 DNA is TGCAGCGTTTCGGTGGCAGGGATCTACGAGCAGTACTTC.

J is TRBJ2-5 and V is TRBV5-1, with D unclear. This CDR3 region has 14 residues. The ends were cut back, 2 bases at V and 4 bases at J, with 12 bases in the middle. Germline CDR1 SGHRS, CDR2 YFSETQ. CDR3 residues: CASSLTRFRETQYF. CDR3 DNA sequence: TGCGCCAGCAGCTTAACGAGGTTTCGAGAGACCCAGTACTTC.

J is TRBJ1-1 and V is TRBV20-1; D is ambiguous. Trimming stripped 1 base from V and 0 bases from J, with 6 bases between. CDR1 and CDR2 from the germline V gene are DFQATT and SNEGSKA (reference sequence). The CDR3 sequence is 13 residues long. Here the CDR3 reads CSARVQLNTEAFF. In nucleotides, the CDR3 is TGCAGTGCTAGAGTACAGTTGAACACTGAAGCTTTCTTT.

CDR3 coding DNA: TGTGCCAGCTCCCTGGACAGCTACGAGCAGTACTTC. This gives the protein CASSLDSYEQYF. The rearrangement uses TRBV18 and TRBJ2-7; D perhaps matches TRBD1 (6 bases). The CDR3 covers 12 residues. V lost 6 bases and J lost 3, with 9 bases in between. CDR1 and CDR2 (germline): KGHSH, LQKENI.

This clonotype was detected once. The rearrangement uses TRBV28 and TRBJ1-1; D is perhaps TRBD1 (5 bases). Trimming pared 2 bases from V and 4 bases from J, leaving 14 bases between. Germline V gene lookup returns CDR1 MDHEN and CDR2 SYDVKM. CDR3 length equals 15 residues. The CDR3 protein is CASSLTRDLGTEAFF. In DNA, the CDR3 is TGTGCCAGCAGTTTAACAAGGGACCTGGGCACTGAAGCTTTCTTT.

V usage is TRBV29-1 and J usage is TRBJ2-5, with D uncertain. With 6 bases removed from V and 2 bases from J, the gap between germline ends came to 10 bases. The CDR3 has 12 amino acids. Per the germline V gene, CDR1 is SQVTM and CDR2 is ANQGSEA. CDR3 amino acids: CSVLDGQETQYF. Here the CDR3 DNA reads TGCAGCGTCCTGGACGGGCAAGAGACCCAGTACTTC.

The chain carries TRBV19 and TRBJ2-1; D not certain. CDR3 size: 12 residues. CDR1 is LNHDA, CDR2 SQIVND, per germline (reference sequence). The germline V and J ends were trimmed by 2 bases and 7 bases, with 6 bases remaining between them. In DNA, the CDR3 is TGTGCCAGTAGTATACCCGCGAATGAGCAGTTCTTC. As protein: CASSIPANEQFF. Drawing the rest from reference TRBV19 and TRBJ2-1, the complete variable domain is DGGITQSPKYLFRKEGQNVTLSCEQNLNHDAMYWYRQDPGQGLRLIYYSQIVNDFQKGDIAEGYSVSREKKESFPLTVTSAQKNPTAFYLCASSIPANEQFFGPGTRLTVL.

This chain connects TRBV27 to TRBJ2-6; D gene ambiguous. This CDR3 is built from 15 residues. Trimming left V 5 bases short and J 1 base short, with 9 bases between. CDR1 is MNHEY, CDR2 SMNVEV, per germline (reference sequence). DNA for the CDR3: TGTGCCAGCAGTCCTTCTGTATCTGGGGCCAACGTCCTGACTTTC. This sequence encodes CASSPSVSGANVLTF.